These 11 T cell receptor beta chains came from one sample sequenced in a study of shared clonotypes between healthy human individuals. Sequencing was performed with immunoSEQ multiplex PCR; in TCRdb, only in-frame clones are kept and a portion is missing. The sample consists of fewer than 1.8 million clones, about 98.5% of them appearing once. The sample taken for sequencing was naive CD4+ T cells sorted from blood. Subset here: CD45RA+ positively selected. These receptor sequences come from a man aged 30 to 39 in good health.

With respect to this clone: The sample holds other DNA sequences that translate to the same CDR3. The rearrangement uses TRBV9 and TRBJ2-3; 7 bases agree with TRBD1. Germline V gene data show CDR1 as SGDLS and CDR2 as YYNGEE. Trimming cost V 2 bases and J 2 bases; bases outside gene matches: 2. The CDR3 has 14 amino acids. The CDR3 loop is CASSVTGHTDTQYF. The CDR3 DNA sequence: TGTGCCAGCAGCGTGACAGGGCACACAGATACGCAGTATTTT.

The J gene is TRBJ1-5, the V gene TRBV9; perhaps TRBD1 as D (5 bases). The germline V and J ends were trimmed by 0 bases and 5 bases, with 12 bases remaining between them. The CDR3 length is 15 residues. Germline-derived CDR1 and CDR2 are SGDLS and YYNGEE. For the CDR3, the DNA is TGTGCCAGCAGCGTAGGGTGGGGACTGGATCAGCCCCAGCATTTT. Translation: CASSVGWGLDQPQHF.

The rearrangement joins TRBV18 to TRBJ1-1; 7 positions agree with TRBD1. Losses at the gene ends were 0 bases for V and 8 bases for J; bases not matched to a gene: 0. CDR3 length: 12 amino acids. Germline V gene sequence: CDR1 KGHSH, CDR2 LQKENI. The CDR3 reads CASSPPGQEAFF. CDR3 in DNA: TGTGCCAGCTCACCACCGGGACAGGAAGCTTTCTTT. The entire variable domain, with the rest obtained from reference TRBV18 and TRBJ1-1, is as follows: NAGVMQNPRHLVRRRGQEARLRCSPMKGHSHVYWYRQLPEEGLKFMVYLQKENIIDESGMPKERFSAEFPKEGPSILRIQQVVRGDSAAYFCASSPPGQEAFFGQGTRLTVV.

This chain connects TRBV28 to TRBJ2-1; D unclear. V lost 7 bases and J 7 bases, leaving 8 bases between the germline ends. The CDR3 has 11 residues. CDR1 MDHEN and CDR2 SYDVKM come from the germline V gene. CDR3 nucleotides: TGTGCCAGCACAGACCGGAATGAGCAGTTCTTC. This encodes CASTDRNEQFF.

The rearrangement uses TRBV30 and TRBJ2-7; D uncertain. CDR1 is GTSNPN, CDR2 SVGIG, per germline (reference sequence). There are 16 residues in the CDR3. Between the trimmed V and J ends, which lost 2 bases and 1 base, there was a span of 18 bases. CDR3 residues: CAWSLGWQRTSYEQYF. CDR3 in DNA: TGTGCCTGGAGTTTAGGGTGGCAGAGAACTTCCTACGAGCAGTACTTC.

This chain uses TRBV7-9 with TRBJ1-1, with 7 positions matching TRBD1. The CDR3 runs to 13 residues. CDR1 and CDR2 (germline): SEHNR, FQNEAQ (reference sequence). V shed 6 bases, J shed 10 bases, and the junction held 11 bases outside the gene matches. As DNA, the CDR3 is TGTGCCAGCAGTCAGACAGGCAGGGGGGGAGCTTTCTTT. It specifies CASSQTGRGGAFF.

The chain recombines TRBV6-1 with TRBJ2-7; D perhaps matches TRBD2 (5 bases). This CDR3 comprises 15 residues. Germline-derived CDR1 and CDR2 are MNHNS and SASEGT. With 2 bases removed from V and 0 bases from J, the gap between germline ends came to 11 bases. In DNA, the CDR3 is TGTGCCAGCAGTGAACTGTCGGGGAACTCCTACGAGCAGTACTTC. It specifies CASSELSGNSYEQYF.

This chain uses TRBV2 with TRBJ1-2; D may be TRBD1 (5 bases). Germline-derived CDR1 and CDR2 are SNHLY and FYNNEI. The CDR3 is 11 residues long. Trimming stripped 6 bases from V and 8 bases from J, with 10 bases between. The CDR3 DNA sequence: TGTGCCAGCAGCCAGGGAGGCGGCTACACCTTC. Its translation is CASSQGGGYTF.

This chain links TRBV7-6 with TRBJ2-7; D is uncertain. The CDR3 runs to 12 residues. The germline gives CDR1 SGHVS, CDR2 FNYEAQ. Trimming removed 5 bases from V and 7 bases from J, with 12 bases in between. CDR3 nucleotides: TGTGCCAGCAGCCCCTTTTTAGGTGAGCAGTACTTC. This codes for CASSPFLGEQYF.

The CDR3 region is CATATFGDRGRDEQFF. In DNA form, the CDR3 reads TGTGCCACCGCGACTTTTGGGGACAGGGGGCGGGATGAGCAGTTCTTC. The J gene is TRBJ2-1, the V gene TRBV19, with 12 bases lining up with TRBD1. The CDR3 has 16 residues. CDR1 LNHDA and CDR2 SQIVND come from the germline V gene (reference sequence). V lost 10 bases and J lost 8; bases outside the gene matches: 15. Based on the CDR3 plus reference TRBV19 and TRBJ2-1, the full variable domain is DGGITQSPKYLFRKEGQNVTLSCEQNLNHDAMYWYRQDPGQGLRLIYYSQIVNDFQKGDIAEGYSVSREKKESFPLTVTSAQKNPTAFYLCATATFGDRGRDEQFFGPGTRLTVL.

The CDR3 is CASSLKGGPRDTQYF. In DNA form, the CDR3 reads TGTGCCAGCAGCTTAAAGGGAGGCCCTAGAGATACGCAGTATTTT. The rearrangement uses TRBV13 and TRBJ2-3, with a tentative D call TRBD2 (6 bases). Per the germline V gene, CDR1 is PRHDT and CDR2 is FYEKMQ (reference sequence). This CDR3 has 15 residues. Trimming pared 2 bases from V and 5 bases from J, leaving 14 bases between.